This T cell receptor (beta chain) was profiled in a study of CD8+ T cells in alopecia areata. Study-wide context: For the treated group, dosing was oral tofacitinib at 5 to 10 mg twice daily. Study-wide findings and caveats: Sharing of TCR sequences between patients (possibly for HLA-related reasons) was less clear than in mice.

Treatment described: oral pan-JAK inhibitor, 5-10 mg twice daily. T lymphocytes (CD4+ and CD8+) were sorted from PBMCs. Following extraction, RNA underwent reverse transcription to cDNA, which served as the sequencing template. Generated by immunoSEQ multiplex PCR, the TCRdb table keeps only in-frame clones and is missing some. The sample consists of fewer than 250,000 clones, about two fifths of them appearing once. Note on this clone: The antigen is not known.

The CDR3 is 15 residues long. J was trimmed by 6 bases and V by 2 bases; bases with no gene match: 6. CDR1 MNHEY and CDR2 SVGAGI come from the germline V gene. The gene calls are TRBV6-5 and TRBJ2-1, with 8 bases matching TRBD2. This sample comprised CD4+ T cells sorted from blood, obtained at approximately week 34, from a patient treated with tofacitinib. This TCR was recovered from a human donor with alopecia areata. CDR3 in amino acids: CASSYRSGGGNEQFF. The DNA of the CDR3 is TGTGCCAGCAGTTACAGAAGCGGGGGTGGCAATGAGCAGTTCTTC.